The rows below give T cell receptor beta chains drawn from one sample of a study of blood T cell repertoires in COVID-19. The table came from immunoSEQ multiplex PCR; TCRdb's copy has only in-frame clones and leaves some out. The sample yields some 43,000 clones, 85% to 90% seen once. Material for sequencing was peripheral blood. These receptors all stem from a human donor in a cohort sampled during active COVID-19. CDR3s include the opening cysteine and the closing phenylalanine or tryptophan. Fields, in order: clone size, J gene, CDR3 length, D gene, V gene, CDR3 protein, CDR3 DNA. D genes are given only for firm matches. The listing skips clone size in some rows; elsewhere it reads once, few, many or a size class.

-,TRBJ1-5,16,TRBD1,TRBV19,CASSGQGQGNNQPQHF,TGTGCCAGTAGTGGGCAGGGACAGGGGAACAATCAGCCCCAGCATTTT
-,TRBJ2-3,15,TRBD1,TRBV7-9,CASSFRRDRGDTQYF,TGTGCCAGCAGCTTCCGCCGGGACAGGGGGGATACGCAGTATTTT
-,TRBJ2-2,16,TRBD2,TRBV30,CAWSKESGRVSGELFF,TGTGCCTGGAGCAAAGAGAGCGGGAGGGTGTCCGGGGAGCTGTTTTTT
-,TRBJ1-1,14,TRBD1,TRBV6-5,CASSRGQGNTEAFF,TGTGCCAGCAGCAGGGGACAGGGGAACACTGAAGCTTTCTTT
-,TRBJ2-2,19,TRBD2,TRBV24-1,CATSDFGLAGANGAGELFF,TGTGCCACCAGTGATTTTGGCCTAGCGGGAGCGAACGGGGCCGGGGAGCTGTTTTTT
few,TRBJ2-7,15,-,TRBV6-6,CASSYSARDSYEQYF,TGTGCCAGCAGTTACTCGGCCAGGGACTCCTACGAGCAGTACTTC
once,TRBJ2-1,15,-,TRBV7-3,CASSLQAGSYNEQFF,TGTGCCAGCAGCTTACAGGCGGGATCCTACAATGAGCAGTTCTTC
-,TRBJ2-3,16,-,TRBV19,CASSPRVGEFTDTQYF,TGTGCCAGTAGTCCCCGGGTCGGGGAGTTCACAGATACGCAGTATTTT
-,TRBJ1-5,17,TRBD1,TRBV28,CASSIWGVGQGIQPQHF,TGTGCCAGCAGTATCTGGGGAGTGGGACAGGGGATTCAGCCCCAGCATTTT
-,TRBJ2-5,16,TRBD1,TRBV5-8,CASSQGQGSIQETQYF,TGTGCCAGCAGCCAAGGACAGGGATCAATTCAAGAGACCCAGTACTTC
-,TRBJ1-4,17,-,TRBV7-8,CASSLGWGAKSDEKLFF,TGTGCCAGCAGCTTAGGGTGGGGAGCTAAATCGGATGAAAAACTGTTTTTT
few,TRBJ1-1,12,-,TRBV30,CAWSGQSSEAFF,TGTGCCTGGAGTGGACAGAGTTCTGAAGCTTTCTTT
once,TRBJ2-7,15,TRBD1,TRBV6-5,CASSNTGTGVYEQYF,TGTGCCAGCAGTAACACCGGGACAGGGGTCTACGAGCAGTACTTC
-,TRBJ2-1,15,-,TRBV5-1,CASSPRAIAGAEQFF,TGCGCCAGCAGCCCCCGGGCGATAGCAGGGGCTGAGCAGTTCTTC
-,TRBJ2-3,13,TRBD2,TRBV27,CASGGVGTDTQYF,TGTGCCAGCGGGGGGGTAGGCACAGATACGCAGTATTTT
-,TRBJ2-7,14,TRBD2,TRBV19,CASSRTSGNYEQYF,TGTGCCAGTAGCAGGACTAGCGGAAACTACGAGCAGTACTTC
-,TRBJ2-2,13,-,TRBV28,CASSSRAEPQVFF,TGTGCCAGCAGTTCCCGCGCGGAGCCCCAAGTGTTTTTT
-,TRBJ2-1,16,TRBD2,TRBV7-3,CASSPQLAGSHNEQFF,TGTGCCAGCAGCCCGCAACTAGCGGGAAGTCATAATGAGCAGTTCTTC
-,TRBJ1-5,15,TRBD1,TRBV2,CASSDRGGGNQPQHF,TGTGCCAGCAGCGACAGGGGAGGGGGCAATCAGCCCCAGCATTTT
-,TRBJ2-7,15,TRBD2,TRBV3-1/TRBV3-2,CASSQGLAGYYEQYF,TGTGCCAGCAGCCAAGGACTAGCGGGGTACTACGAGCAGTACTTC
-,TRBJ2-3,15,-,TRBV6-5,CASSEGLLSTDTQYF,TGTGCCAGCAGCGAGGGACTTCTAAGCACAGATACGCAGTATTTT
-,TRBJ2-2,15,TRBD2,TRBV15,CATSITSESTGELFF,TGTGCCACCAGCATTACTAGCGAGTCCACCGGGGAGCTGTTTTTT
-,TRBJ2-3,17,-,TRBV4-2,CASSQDPSGASTDTQYF,TGTGCCAGCAGCCAAGACCCCAGCGGAGCTAGCACAGATACGCAGTATTTT
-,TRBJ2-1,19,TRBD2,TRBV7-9,CASSPREGSSGRWYNEQFF,TGTGCCAGCAGCCCTAGGGAGGGTTCGTCCGGGAGGTGGTACAATGAGCAGTTCTTC
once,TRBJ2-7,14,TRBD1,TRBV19,CASSPGQGVYGQYF,TGTGCCAGTAGCCCCGGACAGGGTGTGTATGGGCAGTACTTC
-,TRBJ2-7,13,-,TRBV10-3,CASSLAPGVEQYF,TGTGCCTCCTCGCTCGCCCCAGGGGTCGAGCAGTACTTC
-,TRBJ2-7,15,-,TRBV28,CASSAEQVSSYEQYF,TGTGCCAGCAGTGCCGAACAGGTTAGCTCCTACGAGCAGTACTTC
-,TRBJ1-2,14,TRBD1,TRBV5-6,CASSLPGQDYGYTF,TGTGCCAGCAGCTTGCCGGGACAGGACTATGGCTACACCTTC
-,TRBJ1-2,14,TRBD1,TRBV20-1,CSASDRTGVSGYTF,TGCAGTGCTAGTGATAGGACAGGGGTGAGTGGCTACACCTTC